This section outlines one T cell receptor (beta chain) sequence together with its context. The antigen is unknown. Unmatched junction bases numbered 9, after V lost 5 bases and J lost 1 base. From germline, CDR1 is LNHDA and CDR2 SQIVND (reference sequence). The CDR3 has 17 amino acids. CDR3 regions were amplified by Arm-PCR using iRepertoire HTBI primers to build TCR beta libraries. TCRdb called the multiplex PCR reads again in MiXCR, with one record for every CDR3 protein. The sample records roughly 610,000 distinct CDR3 sequences, roughly 15% being singletons. This sample is drawn from a study of regulatory T cells in long-lasting Graves disease. Study results and caveats: Patients with persistent disease shared 2,741 public clonotypes, outpacing the roughly 1,000 shared by new patients. Persistent disease samples used TRBV28, TRBJ1-2 and TRBJ2-5 preferentially.

The time point is: newly diagnosed GD, antithyroid drugs for less than 3 months. Making the TCR library involved RNA that had been extracted from PBMCs. A further study also used this sample, focusing on T cells in Graves' hyperthyroidism and ophthalmopathy. That source adds: RT-PCR in the first round (using the HTBI primer set) targeted the TCR CDR3.

The clonotype comes from a woman in her 30s with Graves disease. Specimen: peripheral blood mononuclear cells (PBMCs), collected at new diagnosis, from a patient treated with antithyroid drugs. The chain joins TRBV19 to TRBJ2-2, with 8 nucleotides matching TRBD1. The CDR3 nucleotides are TGTGCCAGTAGTGCGAGAGACAGGGGTTGGAACACCGGGGAGCTGTTTTTT. Amino acid sequence: CASSARDRGWNTGELFF.